This entry lists 23 T cell receptor beta chains sequenced from one sample in a study of shared clonotypes between healthy human individuals. This table comes from immunoSEQ multiplex PCR, and its TCRdb copy is limited to in-frame clones, with some not included. Among 2 million to 2.5 million clones listed, around 95% were seen once. Source material: naive CD4+ T cells sorted from blood. Specified subset: CD45RA+ positively selected. Source of these receptors: a man between 18 and 29 years old in good health.

J is TRBJ2-3 and V is TRBV25-1; 7 bases fit TRBD2. V trimming: 2 bases; J trimming: 1 base; junction bases outside the gene matches: 6. CDR3 size: 16 residues. CDR1 is MGHDK, CDR2 SYGVNS, per germline. The chain's CDR3 is CASSELGGVGTDTQYF. The CDR3 DNA follows: TGTGCCAGCAGTGAACTGGGGGGGGTAGGCACAGATACGCAGTATTTT.

CDR3 bases: TGTGCCAGCAGCTACAGGGCGTACCAAGAGACCCAGTACTTC. Amino acid sequence: CASSYRAYQETQYF. The chain carries TRBV5-6 and TRBJ2-5, with D possibly being TRBD1 (6 bases). The CDR3 extends over 14 amino acids. Germline V lookup: CDR1 SGHDT, CDR2 YYEEEE. Trimming cost V 3 bases and J 0 bases, with 9 bases left between them.

The CDR3 sequence: CASSFSTSGPYNEQFF. The CDR3 region has the DNA TGCGCCAGCAGCTTTTCTACTAGCGGACCCTACAATGAGCAGTTCTTC. The chain couples TRBV5-1 to TRBJ2-1; TRBD2 aligns across 8 bases. The junction had 6 bases not matched to a gene; V was cut back by 2 bases and J by 2 bases. Per germline, CDR1 SGHRS and CDR2 YFSETQ. This CDR3 is built from 16 residues.

A remark on this clone: Other DNA sequences in this sample translate to the same CDR3. The chain joins TRBV5-1 to TRBJ2-3; 8 positions match TRBD1. In germline, CDR1 is SGHRS, CDR2 YFSETQ. The ends lost 4 bases at V and 4 bases at J; junction bases unmatched: 5. CDR3 length: 14 residues. CDR3 DNA sequence: TGCGCCAGCAGCGTTACAGGGGGATCAGATACGCAGTATTTT. It is translated as CASSVTGGSDTQYF.

In the case of this clone: The sample has other DNA sequences that encode this CDR3 too. This CDR3 is CASSLGQFYEQYF. CDR3 coding DNA: TGTGCCAGCAGTTTAGGGCAGTTCTACGAGCAGTACTTC. This sequence joins TRBV27 and TRBJ2-7; D is unresolved. Trimming left V 2 bases short and J 3 bases short, with 8 bases between. Looked up from germline, CDR1 is MNHEY and CDR2 is SMNVEV (reference sequence). The CDR3 has 13 amino acids.

Regarding this clone: This same CDR3 is encoded by further DNA sequences in the sample. The chain combines TRBV5-4 with TRBJ2-7; D perhaps matches TRBD2 (5 bases). This CDR3 spans 14 amino acids. Trimming shortened V by 0 bases and J by 0 bases, and 7 bases separated the two germline ends. CDR1 is SGHNT and CDR2 is YYREEE in the germline V gene (reference sequence). The CDR3 spells CASSLAGVSYEQYF. The CDR3 DNA is TGTGCCAGCAGCTTGGCCGGGGTCTCCTACGAGCAGTACTTC.

V is TRBV7-8 and J is TRBJ2-1; D not certain. The ends were cut back, 3 bases at V and 8 bases at J, with 5 bases in the middle. The CDR3 runs 11 residues. CDR1 is SGHVS and CDR2 is FQNEAQ in the germline V gene. CDR3 sequence (DNA): TGTGCCAGCAGCTTTTCCTATGAGCAGTTCTTC. Protein product: CASSFSYEQFF.

This chain connects TRBV11-2 to TRBJ2-1, with 7 positions matching TRBD2. The CDR3 is 12 residues long. Germline assignment: CDR1 SGHAT and CDR2 FQNNGV. Trimming took 4 bases from V and 10 from J; bases not matched to a gene: 4. CDR3 amino acids: CASSSSGLEQFF. The CDR3 coding sequence is TGTGCCAGCAGCTCTAGCGGCCTAGAGCAGTTCTTC.

The CDR3 protein is CASSRGQSRPYGYTF. The DNA for the CDR3 is TGTGCCAGCAGTCGGGGACAGTCCCGGCCCTATGGCTACACCTTC. The chain combines TRBV6-6 with TRBJ1-2; 7 nucleotides agree with TRBD1. CDR1 and CDR2 from the germline V gene are MNHNY and SVGAGI (reference sequence). The junction had 10 bases not matched to a gene; V was cut back by 5 bases and J by 4 bases. CDR3 length: 15 amino acids.

The chain carries TRBV9 and TRBJ2-3; the D is unclear. CDR3 length: 15 amino acids. Trimming cost V 0 bases and J 2 bases, with 10 bases left between them. From germline, CDR1 is SGDLS and CDR2 YYNGEE. The CDR3 DNA follows: TGTGCCAGCAGCGTAGATAGTTTTTCCACAGATACGCAGTATTTT. It codes for CASSVDSFSTDTQYF.

The V and J genes are TRBV2 and TRBJ1-5; TRBD1 aligns across 8 bases. Germline CDR1 is SNHLY and CDR2 is FYNNEI. This CDR3 has 15 residues. The V gene end was trimmed by 1 base and the J gene end by 6 bases; junction bases not matched to a gene: 5. In DNA, the CDR3 is TGTGCCAGCAGTGAAGAGACAGGGGTAGTTCAGCCCCAGCATTTT. Its protein is CASSEETGVVQPQHF.

This clone was seen only a few times. V gene TRBV27 combines with J gene TRBJ1-6; D ambiguous. CDR1 is MNHEY, CDR2 SMNVEV, per germline (reference sequence). With 5 bases removed from V and 5 bases from J, the gap between germline ends came to 4 bases. The CDR3 is 12 residues long. CDR3: CASSGNNSPLHF. Written as DNA, the CDR3 is TGTGCCAGCAGTGGGAATAATTCACCCCTCCACTTT.

The rearrangement links TRBV15 to TRBJ1-4; D is unclear. V was trimmed by 5 bases and J by 1 base, leaving 14 bases between them. CDR3 length: 16 amino acids. Germline V CDR1 and CDR2: LNHNV, YYDKDF (reference sequence). CDR3 DNA sequence: TGTGCCACCAGCGTGGGGTCGGTCGGAACTAATGAAAAACTGTTTTTT. This codes for CATSVGSVGTNEKLFF.

This clone has only one observation. The chain links TRBV10-2 to TRBJ2-7, with 10 bases fitting TRBD2. CDR1 and CDR2 from the germline V gene are WSHSY and SAAADI. This CDR3 contains 15 residues. Trimming removed 4 bases from V and 6 bases from J; junction bases left unmatched: 9. The CDR3 sequence: CASSGLASGRGEQYF. CDR3 DNA: TGCGCCAGCAGTGGTTTGGCTAGCGGGAGAGGCGAGCAGTACTTC.

V usage is TRBV18 and J usage is TRBJ2-7, with 9 bases aligning to TRBD1. V trimming: 2 bases; J trimming: 1 base; junction bases outside the gene matches: 9. CDR1 and CDR2 from the germline V gene are KGHSH and LQKENI. The CDR3 consists of 17 residues. The CDR3 DNA is TGTGCCAGCTCACCAAATGTAGGGACAGGGTTATCCTACGAGCAGTACTTC. It encodes CASSPNVGTGLSYEQYF.

The J gene is TRBJ1-3, the V gene TRBV7-2; D is unclear. The germline gives CDR1 SGHTA, CDR2 FQGNSA. The CDR3 is made up of 15 amino acids. V shed 4 bases and J shed 0 bases, with 10 bases lying between them. Written as DNA, the CDR3 is TGTGCCAGCAGCTCGGACGGTTCCTCTGGAAACACCATATATTTT. This gives the protein CASSSDGSSGNTIYF. Based on the CDR3 plus reference TRBV7-2 and TRBJ1-3, the full variable domain is GAGVSQSPSNKVTEKGKDVELRCDPISGHTALYWYRQSLGQGLEFLIYFQGNSAPDKSGLPSDRFSAERTGGSVSTLTIQRTQQEDSAVYLCASSSDGSSGNTIYFGEGSWLTVV.

The gene calls are TRBV5-1 and TRBJ2-5; D call uncertain. The CDR3 contains 12 residues. The germline gives CDR1 SGHRS, CDR2 YFSETQ. The germline V and J ends were trimmed by 5 bases and 0 bases, with 5 bases remaining between them. The CDR3 reads CASRVNQETQYF. The CDR3 nucleotides are TGCGCCAGCAGGGTCAACCAAGAGACCCAGTACTTC. Complete variable domain (other parts from reference TRBV5-1 and TRBJ2-5): KAGVTQTPRYLIKTRGQQVTLSCSPISGHRSVSWYQQTPGQGLQFLFEYFSETQRNKGNFPGRFSGRQFSNSRSEMNVSTLELGDSALYLCASRVNQETQYFGPGTRLLVL.

The chain recombines TRBV27 with TRBJ2-2; the D gene is possibly TRBD1 (6 bases). The CDR3 is 18 residues long. V was clipped by 3 bases and J by 0 bases, with 17 bases between them. CDR1 is MNHEY and CDR2 is SMNVEV in the germline V gene (reference sequence). The CDR3 loop reads CASSFHPDRLTNTGELFF. The CDR3 region has the DNA TGTGCCAGCAGTTTCCATCCTGACAGGCTTACGAACACCGGGGAGCTGTTTTTT.

The V gene is TRBV15, the J gene TRBJ2-1; D gene uncertain. Germline values: CDR1 LNHNV, CDR2 YYDKDF (reference sequence). The CDR3 has 17 amino acids. Trimming removed 0 bases from V and 2 bases from J, with 14 bases in between. The CDR3 region has the DNA TGTGCCACCAGCAGAGATTGGGCAGGAGCTGCCTACAATGAGCAGTTCTTC. Translation gives CATSRDWAGAAYNEQFF.

The chain recombines TRBV27 with TRBJ2-5; D might be TRBD1 (6 bases). V was shortened by 4 bases and J by 7 bases, with 19 bases between the two germline ends. The CDR3 extends over 15 amino acids. Germline values: CDR1 MNHEY, CDR2 SMNVEV (reference sequence). CDR3 nucleotides: TGTGCCAGCAGTTCCTTCGACAGGCGTAAGGTGACCCAGTACTTC. Amino acids: CASSSFDRRKVTQYF.

The rearrangement uses TRBV19 and TRBJ1-4; the D is unclear. The length of the CDR3 is 15 residues. Trimming shortened V by 7 bases and J by 10 bases, and 22 bases separated the two germline ends. The germline V gene has CDR1 LNHDA and CDR2 SQIVND (reference sequence). DNA for the CDR3: TGTGCCAGTACCGTGGAAACGACCGGGGTAGGAAAACTGTTTTTT. Translated, it gives CASTVETTGVGKLFF.

The chain combines TRBV6-4 with TRBJ1-6; perhaps TRBD1 as D (5 bases). CDR3 length: 15 amino acids. Germline CDR1 is MRHNA and CDR2 is SNTAGT. V lost 0 bases and J lost 10, with 13 bases in between. The CDR3 region has the DNA TGTGCCAGCAGTGACTCGGGGGGATCTGGGTCACCCCTCCACTTT. Translated: CASSDSGGSGSPLHF.

The rearrangement links TRBV28 to TRBJ1-2, with D hard to call. Trimming stripped 7 bases from V and 2 bases from J, with 11 bases between. CDR1 is MDHEN, CDR2 SYDVKM, per germline. The CDR3 spans 13 residues. In DNA, the CDR3 is TGTGCCAGCACCCTAGAGGAAAACTATGGCTACACCTTC. Protein product: CASTLEENYGYTF.